Detailed here is one TCR beta chain. Seattle patients were enrolled during active infection and followed longitudinally. This record belongs to a study of blood T cell repertoires in COVID-19. This CDR3 region has 16 residues. CDR1 LNHDA and CDR2 SQIVND come from the germline V gene (reference sequence). Trimming removed 1 base from V and 8 bases from J; junction bases left unmatched: 13. In the study's own analysis: Reference gene primer amplification in the assay estimated nucleated cell counts. TCRdb's table, derived via immunoSEQ multiplex PCR, lists solely in-frame clones and lacks some. V and J calls and clone size follow that table, whereas D and trimming were derived from the DNA. The sample contains about 200,000 clones, about 82% of which appear only once.

This sequence was found in a man aged 55 to 70 with COVID-19, enrolled during active disease. The sequencing sample was made of peripheral blood. The chain is built from TRBV19 and TRBJ1-2; 7 bases are shared with TRBD1. The CDR3 DNA is TGTGCCAGTAGTATAGCCAGGGGGAAGGCCCTAGGGGGCTACACCTTC. Translated, it gives CASSIARGKALGGYTF.